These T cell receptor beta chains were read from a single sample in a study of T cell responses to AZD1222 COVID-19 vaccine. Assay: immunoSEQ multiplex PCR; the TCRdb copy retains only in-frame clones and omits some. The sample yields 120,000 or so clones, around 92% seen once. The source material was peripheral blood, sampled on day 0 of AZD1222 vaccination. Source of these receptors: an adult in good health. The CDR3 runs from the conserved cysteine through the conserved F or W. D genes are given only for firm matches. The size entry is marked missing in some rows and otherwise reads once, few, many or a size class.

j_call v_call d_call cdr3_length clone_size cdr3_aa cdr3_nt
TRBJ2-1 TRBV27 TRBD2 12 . CAIPGGAGEQFF TGTGCCATCCCGGGGGGGGCGGGGGAGCAGTTCTTC
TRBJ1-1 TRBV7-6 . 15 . CASSLAGELNTEAFF TGTGCCAGCAGCTTAGCGGGGGAACTGAACACTGAAGCTTTCTTT
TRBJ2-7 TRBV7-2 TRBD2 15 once CASSLSGGRNYEQYF TGTGCCAGCAGCCTAAGCGGGGGACGGAACTACGAGCAGTACTTC
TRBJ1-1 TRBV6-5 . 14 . CASNARGLNTEAFF TGTGCCAGTAATGCACGGGGCTTGAACACTGAAGCTTTCTTT
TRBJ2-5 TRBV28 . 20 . CASTNKGGKGEVRHQETQYF TGTGCCAGCACAAATAAAGGGGGCAAGGGGGAGGTACGACACCAAGAGACCCAGTACTTC
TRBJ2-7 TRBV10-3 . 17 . CAIKDSKLGGGTYEQYF TGTGCCATCAAGGATAGTAAACTCGGGGGTGGGACCTACGAGCAGTACTTC
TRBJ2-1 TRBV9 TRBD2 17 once CASSVASGGASFNEQFF TGTGCCAGCAGCGTAGCTAGCGGGGGGGCCTCTTTCAATGAGCAGTTCTTC
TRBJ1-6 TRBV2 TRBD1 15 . CASRWGQGDNSPLHF TGTGCCAGCAGGTGGGGACAGGGCGATAATTCACCCCTCCACTTT
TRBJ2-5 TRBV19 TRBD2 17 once CASSEWGLALESETQYF TGTGCCAGTAGTGAATGGGGACTAGCGCTTGAGTCGGAGACCCAGTACTTC
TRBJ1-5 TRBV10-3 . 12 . CAISSSNQPQHF TGTGCCATCAGCAGTAGCAATCAGCCCCAGCATTTT
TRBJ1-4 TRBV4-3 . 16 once CASSQELRATNEKLFF TGCGCCAGCAGCCAAGAGTTGAGGGCAACTAATGAAAAACTGTTTTTT
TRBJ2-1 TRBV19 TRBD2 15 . CASSAGTSGRNEQFF TGTGCCAGTAGTGCTGGGACTAGCGGGAGGAATGAGCAGTTCTTC
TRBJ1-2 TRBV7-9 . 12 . CASSLDMGGYTF TGTGCCAGCAGCTTAGACATGGGTGGGTACACCTTC
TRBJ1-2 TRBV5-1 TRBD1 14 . CASSSGQGAGGYTF TGCGCCAGCAGCTCGGGACAGGGGGCTGGGGGCTACACCTTC
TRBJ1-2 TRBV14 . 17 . CAKRGPGPLSSNYGYTF TGTGCCAAAAGGGGCCCGGGCCCACTTTCCTCTAACTATGGCTACACCTTC
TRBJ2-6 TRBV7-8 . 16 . CASSFDKVSGANVLTF TGTGCCAGCAGCTTCGATAAGGTCTCTGGGGCCAACGTCCTGACTTTC